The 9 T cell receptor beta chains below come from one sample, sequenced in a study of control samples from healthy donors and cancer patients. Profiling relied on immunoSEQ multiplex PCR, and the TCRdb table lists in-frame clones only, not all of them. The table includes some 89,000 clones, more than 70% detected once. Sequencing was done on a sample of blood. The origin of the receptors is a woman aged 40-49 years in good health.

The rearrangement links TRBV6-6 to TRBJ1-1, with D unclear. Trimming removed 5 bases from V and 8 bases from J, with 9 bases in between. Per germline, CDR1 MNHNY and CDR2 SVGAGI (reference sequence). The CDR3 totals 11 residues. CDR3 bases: TGTGCCAGCAGTCAATCCCTCGAAGCTTTCTTT. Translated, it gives CASSQSLEAFF.

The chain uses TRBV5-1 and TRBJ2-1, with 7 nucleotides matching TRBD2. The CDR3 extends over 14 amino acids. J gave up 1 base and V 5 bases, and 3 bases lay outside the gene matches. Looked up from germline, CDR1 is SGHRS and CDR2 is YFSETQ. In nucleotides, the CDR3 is TGCGCCAGCAGTGACGGGGGGTCCTACAATGAGCAGTTCTTC. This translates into CASSDGGSYNEQFF.

The CDR3 protein is CASSKPGGTEAFF. The CDR3 bases are TGTGCCAGCAGCAAACCAGGGGGGACTGAAGCTTTCTTT. V usage is TRBV9 and J usage is TRBJ1-1, with TRBD1 identical over 7 bases. This CDR3 has 13 amino acids. J lost 5 bases, V lost 4 bases, and 5 bases had no gene match. The germline gives CDR1 SGDLS, CDR2 YYNGEE.

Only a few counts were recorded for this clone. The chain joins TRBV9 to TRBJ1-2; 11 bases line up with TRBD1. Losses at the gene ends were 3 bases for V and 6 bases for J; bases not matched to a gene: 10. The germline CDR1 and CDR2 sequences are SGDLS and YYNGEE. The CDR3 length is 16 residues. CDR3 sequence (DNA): TGTGCCAGCAGCGCCCTGTCCCGGGACAGGGGGAATGGCTACACCTTC. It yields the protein CASSALSRDRGNGYTF.

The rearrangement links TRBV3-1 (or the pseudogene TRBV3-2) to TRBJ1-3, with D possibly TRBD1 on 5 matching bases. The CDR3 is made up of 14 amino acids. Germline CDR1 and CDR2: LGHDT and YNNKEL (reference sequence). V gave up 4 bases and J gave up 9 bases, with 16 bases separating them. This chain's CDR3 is CASSRGETVLTIYF. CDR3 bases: TGTGCCAGCAGCCGCGGGGAGACAGTCCTCACCATATATTTT.

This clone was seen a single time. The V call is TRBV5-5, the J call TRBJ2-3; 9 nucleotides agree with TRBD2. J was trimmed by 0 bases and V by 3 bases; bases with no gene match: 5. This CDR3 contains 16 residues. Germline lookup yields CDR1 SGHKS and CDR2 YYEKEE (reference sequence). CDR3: CASSSGTSQSTDTQYF. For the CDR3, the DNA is TGTGCCAGCAGCTCCGGGACTAGCCAGAGCACAGATACGCAGTATTTT.

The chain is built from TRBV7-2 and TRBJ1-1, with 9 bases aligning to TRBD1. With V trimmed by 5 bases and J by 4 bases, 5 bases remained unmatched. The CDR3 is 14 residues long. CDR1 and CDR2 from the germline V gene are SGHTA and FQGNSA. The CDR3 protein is CASSRGQGSTEAFF. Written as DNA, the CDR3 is TGTGCCAGCAGCAGGGGACAGGGAAGCACTGAAGCTTTCTTT. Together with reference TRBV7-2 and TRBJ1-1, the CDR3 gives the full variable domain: GAGVSQSPSNKVTEKGKDVELRCDPISGHTALYWYRQSLGQGLEFLIYFQGNSAPDKSGLPSDRFSAERTGGSVSTLTIQRTQQEDSAVYLCASSRGQGSTEAFFGQGTRLTVV.

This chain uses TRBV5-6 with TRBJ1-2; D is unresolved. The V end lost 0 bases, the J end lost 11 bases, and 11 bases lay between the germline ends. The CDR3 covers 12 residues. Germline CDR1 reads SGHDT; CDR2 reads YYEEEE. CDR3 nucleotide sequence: TGTGCCAGCAGCTTGGGGTCGCCGCCTTACACCTTC. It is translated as CASSLGSPPYTF.

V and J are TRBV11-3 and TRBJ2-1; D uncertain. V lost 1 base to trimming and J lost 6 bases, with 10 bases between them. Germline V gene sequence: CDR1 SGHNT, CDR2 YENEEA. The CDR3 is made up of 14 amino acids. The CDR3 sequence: CASSLGVDGNEQFF. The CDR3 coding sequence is TGTGCCAGCAGCTTAGGAGTTGACGGCAATGAGCAGTTCTTC.